These 5 T cell receptor beta chains were all obtained from the same sample, sequenced in a study of post-analysis software for immune sequencing data. Unique molecular identifiers tagged the TCR beta cDNA libraries. Using its own MiXCR run on the PCR reads, TCRdb lists one record per CDR3 protein. Altogether about half a million distinct CDR3 sequences are present, roughly 34% being singletons, with the ten largest covering about 6%. These TCRs' antigens remain unknown. Notes on the study in general: Controls showed lower frequencies than patients for 5 or 6 TRBV segments, and TRBV5-6, TRBV5-1 and TRBV20-1 were among these.

The sample consisted of blood. The receptors were gathered from a girl between 2 and 17 years old with multiple sclerosis.

The gene calls are TRBV9 and TRBJ1-6; D is possibly TRBD1 (5 bases). V was clipped by 3 bases and J by 10 bases, with 17 bases between them. The V gene's germline CDR1 is SGDLS and CDR2 YYNGEE. The length of the CDR3 is 15 residues. This chain's CDR3 is CASSGPTVEGSPLHF. In DNA form, the CDR3 reads TGTGCCAGCAGCGGTCCGACAGTCGAGGGCTCACCCCTCCACTTT.

V and J are TRBV12-3 or TRBV12-4 and TRBJ1-2; D is uncertain. Trimming took off 1 base at V and 4 bases at J, with 4 bases between the two ends. The CDR3 has 12 residues. CDR3 nucleotide sequence: TGTGCCAGCAGTTTAGACTTCTATGGCTACACCTTC. Amino acids: CASSLDFYGYTF.

The genes are TRBV29-1 and TRBJ1-1, with D possibly being TRBD1 (6 bases). V was trimmed by 6 bases and J by 4 bases, leaving 15 bases between them. The CDR3 is 13 amino acids. Germline values: CDR1 SQVTM, CDR2 ANQGSEA. The CDR3 here is CSVATGSSTEAFF. Written as DNA, the CDR3 is TGCAGCGTCGCCACAGGGAGTAGCACTGAAGCTTTCTTT.

The gene calls are TRBV7-9 and TRBJ2-5, with TRBD1 matching over 7 bases. Trimming at V came to 2 bases and at J to 1 base, leaving 4 bases not matched to a gene. Germline CDR1 reads SEHNR; CDR2 reads FQNEAQ (reference sequence). CDR3 length: 15 residues. Written as DNA, the CDR3 is TGTGCCAGCAGCTTACTACGACAGGGCCAAGAGACCCAGTACTTC. Translated, it gives CASSLLRQGQETQYF.

This clonotype appeared many times. The J gene is TRBJ2-5, the V gene TRBV5-5, with no clear D. V lost 0 bases and J 5 bases, leaving 5 bases between the germline ends. The CDR3 spans 12 residues. Per the germline V gene, CDR1 is SGHKS and CDR2 is YYEKEE (reference sequence). The CDR3 here is CASSLDPETQYF. The CDR3 bases are TGTGCCAGCAGCTTGGATCCGGAGACCCAGTACTTC.